A single T cell receptor (beta chain) is shown here with its context. Its antigen is still unknown. Noted time point: blood 4 weeks post-SBRT, at nephrectomy. Treatment defined: 15 Gy SBRT to primary tumor, nephrectomy 4 weeks later. The data stem from a study of radiation and T cells in renal cell carcinoma. Study-level results: In blood, top tumor clones expanded by 2 weeks, shrinking by 4.

The CDR3 runs 16 residues. Per the germline V gene, CDR1 is SNHLY and CDR2 is FYNNEI. V was shortened by 1 base and J by 0 bases, with 13 bases between the two germline ends. Libraries were prepared by immunoSEQ multiplex PCR; TCRdb keeps only in-frame clonotypes and omits some of them. The sample shows 90,000 to 100,000 clones, around 83% of them seen only once. Sequencing was performed on blood, taken from a patient whose treatment included radiotherapy and nephrectomy. This chain connects TRBV2 to TRBJ2-7; D remains unclear. The sequence derives from a man in his sixties with renal cell carcinoma. The DNA for the CDR3 is TGTGCCAGCAGTGAAGGAGGCTTTTCGAGCTCCTACGAGCAGTACTTC. This gives the protein CASSEGGFSSSYEQYF.